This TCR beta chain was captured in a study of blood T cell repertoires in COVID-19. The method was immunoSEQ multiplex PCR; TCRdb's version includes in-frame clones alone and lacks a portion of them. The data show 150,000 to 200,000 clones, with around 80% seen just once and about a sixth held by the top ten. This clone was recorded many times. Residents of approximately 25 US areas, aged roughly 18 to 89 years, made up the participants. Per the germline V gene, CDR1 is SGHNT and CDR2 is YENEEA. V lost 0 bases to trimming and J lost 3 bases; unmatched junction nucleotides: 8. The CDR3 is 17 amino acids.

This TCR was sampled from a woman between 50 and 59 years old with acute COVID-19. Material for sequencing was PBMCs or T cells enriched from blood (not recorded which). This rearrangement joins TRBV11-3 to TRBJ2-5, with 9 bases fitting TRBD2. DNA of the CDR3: TGTGCCAGCAGCTTAGATCCGTGGCGGGGGGGAGAAGAGACCCAGTACTTC. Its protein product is CASSLDPWRGGEETQYF.